This TCR beta chain was captured by sequencing in a study of neurological immune-mediated disorders. Whenever a sequencing run was performed, it yielded over 190 million TCR-beta sequences from 15-18 subjects. TCRdb redid the calling of the 5' RACE reads with MiXCR, one entry per CDR3 protein. The table has around 15,000 distinct CDR3 sequences, about 15% seen once. The CDR3 is 16 amino acids. Germline trimming cut 3 bases from V and 1 base from J; bases unmatched to any gene: 4. The germline V gene has CDR1 MNHNS and CDR2 SASEGT. Unsorted libraries were prepared from 2 million PBMCs that had been stored at -80 C. This clonotype has at least ten counts. The target antigen is unknown. Study observations and caveats: HTLV-1-associated myelopathy ranked highest for TCR clonal expansion and multiple sclerosis lowest, beneath healthy controls.

V gene TRBV6-1 combines with J gene TRBJ2-3; 10 bases line up with TRBD2. Sequencing input: PBMCs. This TCR came from a man in his 60s with HTLV-1-associated myelopathy (HAM/TSP). The CDR3 coding sequence is TGTGCCAGCAGTGAGATTACTAGCGGGGGCACAGATACGCAGTATTTT. It encodes CASSEITSGGTDTQYF.